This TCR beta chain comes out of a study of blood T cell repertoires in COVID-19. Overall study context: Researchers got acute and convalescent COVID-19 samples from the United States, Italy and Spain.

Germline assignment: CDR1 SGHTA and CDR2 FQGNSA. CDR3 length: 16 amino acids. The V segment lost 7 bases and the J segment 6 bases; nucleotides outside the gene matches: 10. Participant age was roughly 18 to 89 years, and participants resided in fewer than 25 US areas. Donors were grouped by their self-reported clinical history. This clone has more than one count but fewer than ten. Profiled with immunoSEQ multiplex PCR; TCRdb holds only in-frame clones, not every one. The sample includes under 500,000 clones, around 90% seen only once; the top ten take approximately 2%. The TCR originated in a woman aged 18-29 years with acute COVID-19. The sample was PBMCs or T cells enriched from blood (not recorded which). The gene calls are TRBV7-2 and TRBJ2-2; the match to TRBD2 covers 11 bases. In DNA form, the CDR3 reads TGTGCCAGCACCAAGGGACTAGCGGAAACGGCCGGGGAGCTGTTTTTT. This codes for CASTKGLAETAGELFF.